These T cell receptor beta chains were read from a single sample in a study of cytotoxic CD8 clonotypes in ibrutinib-treated CLL. Some clones are missing from TCRdb's copy, which holds only in-frame ones; the method was immunoSEQ multiplex PCR. The table includes more than 200,000 clones, 70% detected once. This specimen consisted of PBMCs, obtained after 24 months of ibrutinib treatment. These receptor sequences come from a human donor with chronic lymphocytic leukemia. Each CDR3 is given with its conserved first and last residue. Each record gives: D gene, CDR3 length, V gene, clone size, J gene, CDR3 DNA, CDR3 protein. A D gene is named only where the DNA matches it firmly. A clone size is listed for some rows: how often the clone was seen (once, few, many), or a class if it is expanded.

D: TRBD2
length: 15
V: TRBV2
size: NA
J: TRBJ2-7
DNA: TGTGCCAGCAGGCCGGGACTAGCGGGAGTAGGCGAGCAGTACTTC
CDR3: CASRPGLAGVGEQYF

D: TRBD2
length: 14
V: TRBV7-2
size: NA
J: TRBJ2-3
DNA: TGTGCCAGCACCTCTAGCGGGAGGGCAGATACGCAGTATTTT
CDR3: CASTSSGRADTQYF

D: NA
length: 18
V: TRBV28
size: NA
J: TRBJ2-6
DNA: TGTGCCAGCAGTTTACCCGACAGGCCCTCAGGGGGGGCCAACGTCCTGACTTTC
CDR3: CASSLPDRPSGGANVLTF

D: NA
length: 14
V: TRBV7-2
size: NA
J: TRBJ2-3
DNA: TGTGCCAGCAGCCCGGGACGCCACACAGATACGCAGTATTTT
CDR3: CASSPGRHTDTQYF

D: TRBD2
length: 16
V: TRBV6-6
size: NA
J: TRBJ2-7
DNA: TGTGCCAGCAGGGCCCACACTAGCGGGAGGCCCTACGAGCAGTACTTC
CDR3: CASRAHTSGRPYEQYF

D: TRBD1
length: 12
V: TRBV29-1
size: NA
J: TRBJ2-7
DNA: TGCAGCGTTTGGACAGGCGTCCACGAGCAGTACTTC
CDR3: CSVWTGVHEQYF

D: TRBD2
length: 14
V: TRBV5-1
size: NA
J: TRBJ2-1
DNA: TGCGCCAGCAGCTCGGGACTAGGGGTCAATGAGCAGTTCTTC
CDR3: CASSSGLGVNEQFF

D: NA
length: 14
V: TRBV19
size: NA
J: TRBJ1-1
DNA: TGTGCCAGTAGTATAGTCGGGGCGAACACTGAAGCTTTCTTT
CDR3: CASSIVGANTEAFF

D: NA
length: 12
V: TRBV15
size: NA
J: TRBJ2-1
DNA: TGTGCCACCAGCAGACGACCCGGGGAGCAGTTCTTC
CDR3: CATSRRPGEQFF

D: NA
length: 13
V: TRBV2
size: NA
J: TRBJ1-2
DNA: TGTGCCAGCAGAGACCGTAGGTACTATGGCTACACCTTC
CDR3: CASRDRRYYGYTF

D: NA
length: 14
V: TRBV21-1
size: NA
J: TRBJ2-7
DNA: TGTGCCAGCAGCACGACCCAGGCGGGCGACGAGCAGTACTTC
CDR3: CASSTTQAGDEQYF

D: NA
length: 14
V: TRBV6-5
size: NA
J: TRBJ2-7
DNA: TGTGCCAGCAGACCCCTTACCGACGGCTACGAGCAGTACTTC
CDR3: CASRPLTDGYEQYF

D: TRBD2
length: 15
V: TRBV11-2
size: NA
J: TRBJ2-5
DNA: TGTGCCAGCAGCGCCGGGACTAGCGGTGGAGAGACCCAGTACTTC
CDR3: CASSAGTSGGETQYF

D: TRBD2
length: 15
V: TRBV9
size: NA
J: TRBJ2-1
DNA: TGTGCCAGCAGCCCTCGACTAGCGGGAGAGAATGAGCAGTTCTTC
CDR3: CASSPRLAGENEQFF

D: TRBD1
length: 13
V: TRBV4-2
size: NA
J: TRBJ2-7
DNA: TGTGCCAGCAGCCCTTGGACAGGGGAAGAGCAGTACTTC
CDR3: CASSPWTGEEQYF

D: NA
length: 11
V: TRBV20-1
size: NA
J: TRBJ2-5
DNA: TGCAGTGCTTACACAGGGTGGACCCAGTACTTC
CDR3: CSAYTGWTQYF

D: NA
length: 15
V: TRBV19
size: NA
J: TRBJ1-5
DNA: TGTGCCAGTAGCCCAGGCGCATTCTCTAGTCAGCCCCAGCATTTT
CDR3: CASSPGAFSSQPQHF

D: NA
length: 13
V: TRBV6-6
size: NA
J: TRBJ2-7
DNA: TGTGCCAGCAGCCGACACCCCCTAGACGAGCAGTACTTC
CDR3: CASSRHPLDEQYF

D: TRBD1
length: 19
V: TRBV29-1
size: NA
J: TRBJ2-6
DNA: TGCAGCGTTTGTAGAGTCGACAGGGTTATAGTCTCTGGGGCCAACGTCCTGACTTTC
CDR3: CSVCRVDRVIVSGANVLTF

D: TRBD2
length: 13
V: TRBV5-1
size: once
J: TRBJ2-1
DNA: TGCGCCAGCAGACTAGCGGGAGTTTCTGAGCAGTTCTTC
CDR3: CASRLAGVSEQFF

D: TRBD1
length: 15
V: TRBV27
size: NA
J: TRBJ1-5
DNA: TGTGCCAGCAGTTTAGGGACAGGGGTCAATCAGCCCCAGCATTTT
CDR3: CASSLGTGVNQPQHF

D: TRBD1
length: 12
V: TRBV23-1
size: few
J: TRBJ1-2
DNA: TGCGCCAGCATGCAGGGGGTCGATGGCTACACCTTC
CDR3: CASMQGVDGYTF

D: TRBD1
length: 13
V: TRBV2
size: few
J: TRBJ1-5
DNA: TGTGCCAGCGGGGGACAGGGGGATCAGCCCCAGCATTTT
CDR3: CASGGQGDQPQHF

D: NA
length: 13
V: TRBV9
size: few
J: TRBJ2-7
DNA: TGTGCCAGCAGCCCAGATGATCCGAACGAGCAGTACTTC
CDR3: CASSPDDPNEQYF

D: TRBD1
length: 16
V: TRBV4-2
size: NA
J: TRBJ1-2
DNA: TGTGCCAGCAGCCAAGATGCTGGGACAGGGGTGCGTGGCTACACCTTC
CDR3: CASSQDAGTGVRGYTF

D: NA
length: 14
V: TRBV12-5
size: NA
J: TRBJ1-1
DNA: TGTGCTAGTGGTTTAGAAGGGGCGAAAACTGAAGCTTTCTTT
CDR3: CASGLEGAKTEAFF

D: NA
length: 13
V: TRBV9
size: few
J: TRBJ2-3
DNA: TGTGCCAGCAGCGTAGATGTCGGTAACATGAGGTATTTT
CDR3: CASSVDVGNMRYF

D: NA
length: 13
V: TRBV29-1
size: NA
J: TRBJ2-7
DNA: TGCAGCGTTGAAGTTTGGCAGGAGGGCGAGCAGTACTTC
CDR3: CSVEVWQEGEQYF

D: NA
length: 12
V: TRBV19
size: few
J: TRBJ1-2
DNA: TGTGCCAGTTCACAGGGTTTGTGGGGCTACACCTTC
CDR3: CASSQGLWGYTF

D: NA
length: 15
V: TRBV14
size: NA
J: TRBJ2-7
DNA: TGTGCCAGCAGCCAAGAGGAGGGTGTCCCCTACGAGCAGTACTTC
CDR3: CASSQEEGVPYEQYF

D: TRBD1
length: 15
V: TRBV11-3
size: NA
J: TRBJ2-2
DNA: TGTGCCAGCAGCTCTTCCGACAGGGCGAACGGGGAGCTGTTTTTT
CDR3: CASSSSDRANGELFF

D: TRBD2
length: 16
V: TRBV4-2
size: once
J: TRBJ2-3
DNA: TGTGCCAGCAGCCAAGGGACTAGCGGGAGCCAAGATACGCAGTATTTT
CDR3: CASSQGTSGSQDTQYF

D: TRBD1
length: 13
V: TRBV30
size: NA
J: TRBJ2-7
DNA: TGTGCCTCCGTTGGGACAGAGGTCTACGAGCAGTACTTC
CDR3: CASVGTEVYEQYF

D: NA
length: 15
V: TRBV5-1
size: NA
J: TRBJ2-2
DNA: TGCGCCAGCAGCTATTACGGGGCGGACACCGGGGAGCTGTTTTTT
CDR3: CASSYYGADTGELFF

D: NA
length: 16
V: TRBV7-9
size: few
J: TRBJ2-7
DNA: TGTGCCAGCAGCTTCCAATCTGGCGTTAGCTCCTACGAGCAGTACTTC
CDR3: CASSFQSGVSSYEQYF

D: NA
length: 14
V: TRBV7-8
size: few
J: TRBJ2-5
DNA: TGTGCCAGCAGCCCTCTGACTAGCCAAGAGACCCAGTACTTC
CDR3: CASSPLTSQETQYF

D: TRBD1
length: 16
V: TRBV19
size: NA
J: TRBJ2-6
DNA: TGTGCCAGTAGCGACAGGGGAAGGGCTGGGGCCAACGTCCTGACTTTC
CDR3: CASSDRGRAGANVLTF

D: TRBD2
length: 16
V: TRBV9
size: few
J: TRBJ2-2
DNA: TGTGCCAGCAGCGTAGGGACTAGCGGGAGATCCGGGGAGCTGTTTTTT
CDR3: CASSVGTSGRSGELFF

D: TRBD2
length: 15
V: TRBV6-5
size: NA
J: TRBJ2-7
DNA: TGTGCCAGCAGTTACTCCCCGACTAGCGGGAGCGAGCAGTACTTC
CDR3: CASSYSPTSGSEQYF

D: TRBD1
length: 14
V: TRBV28
size: NA
J: TRBJ2-3
DNA: TGTGCCAGCAGAGGGACAGGGACCACAGATACGCAGTATTTT
CDR3: CASRGTGTTDTQYF

D: NA
length: 14
V: TRBV13
size: NA
J: TRBJ2-7
DNA: TGTGCCAGCAGATATCAGGGGAGCTCCTACGAGCAGTACTTC
CDR3: CASRYQGSSYEQYF

D: NA
length: 14
V: TRBV29-1
size: NA
J: TRBJ1-2
DNA: TGCAGCGTTGAGAACCAGGACCAACTCCATGGCTACACCTTC
CDR3: CSVENQDQLHGYTF

D: NA
length: 11
V: TRBV20-1
size: NA
J: TRBJ2-5
DNA: TGCAGTGCACTCCCCTCAGAGACCCAGTACTTC
CDR3: CSALPSETQYF

D: NA
length: 11
V: TRBV28
size: few
J: TRBJ2-7
DNA: TGTGCCAGCAGTTTAGAAGGTGAGCAGTACTTC
CDR3: CASSLEGEQYF

D: NA
length: 14
V: TRBV6-4
size: NA
J: TRBJ1-2
DNA: TGTGCCAGCAGTGACTCTCCCGGGGACCATGGCTACACCTTC
CDR3: CASSDSPGDHGYTF

D: TRBD1
length: 15
V: TRBV11-2
size: NA
J: TRBJ1-1
DNA: TGTGCCAGCAGCTTAGGAGGACAGGGAGACACTGAAGCTTTCTTT
CDR3: CASSLGGQGDTEAFF

D: TRBD1
length: 17
V: TRBV15
size: NA
J: TRBJ2-7
DNA: TGTGCCACCAGCAGGGCTATCGGAGGGACAGGGCTATACGAGCAGTACTTC
CDR3: CATSRAIGGTGLYEQYF

D: TRBD2
length: 16
V: TRBV5-6
size: NA
J: TRBJ2-3
DNA: TGTGCCAGCAGCTCCGGGACTAGCGGGAGAACAGATACGCAGTATTTT
CDR3: CASSSGTSGRTDTQYF

D: TRBD2
length: 16
V: TRBV29-1
size: NA
J: TRBJ2-3
DNA: TGCAGCGCTTGGGCAAGAGCGGGAGGGAGCCCAGATACGCAGTATTTT
CDR3: CSAWARAGGSPDTQYF

D: NA
length: 14
V: TRBV28
size: NA
J: TRBJ2-5
DNA: TGTGCCAGCAGTTTTCCACAAACTCAAGAGACCCAGTACTTC
CDR3: CASSFPQTQETQYF

D: NA
length: 13
V: TRBV18
size: NA
J: TRBJ2-1
DNA: TGTGCCACTAAACAGGGGGGGAACAATGAGCAGTTCTTC
CDR3: CATKQGGNNEQFF

D: NA
length: 12
V: TRBV21-1
size: NA
J: TRBJ2-7
DNA: TGTGCCAGCGCCACTATTTCCTACGAGCAGTACTTC
CDR3: CASATISYEQYF

D: NA
length: 12
V: TRBV29-1
size: few
J: TRBJ1-1
DNA: TGCAGCGTCATACAGGGATCCGCTGAAGCTTTCTTT
CDR3: CSVIQGSAEAFF

D: TRBD1
length: 15
V: TRBV27
size: NA
J: TRBJ2-7
DNA: TGTGCCAGCAGCAAGGGACAGGATAGCTCCTACGAGCAGTACTTC
CDR3: CASSKGQDSSYEQYF